This T cell receptor (beta chain) was sequenced during a study of vaccination effects on CD4 cells after COVID-19. Study-wide background: Each participant was administered two doses of either the BNT162b2 or the mRNA-1273 vaccine.

The data were produced by immunoSEQ multiplex PCR, yet TCRdb's version contains in-frame clones alone and is incomplete. Among under 50,000 clones listed, about 70% were seen once. Comment on this clone: The antigen is unknown.

Subsequent to a culture period of nine to ten days, CD4+ T cells were isolated. Researchers swapped half the medium for IL-2 medium on both days 3 and 7. The CDR3 is 15 amino acids. Germline V gives CDR1 LGHNA, CDR2 YNFKEQ. V shed 0 bases, J shed 4 bases, and the junction held 4 bases outside the gene matches. Broader study findings: Few convalescent patients were included, and no early post-infection timepoints were sampled.

The V gene is TRBV4-2, the J gene TRBJ2-7; 9 positions match TRBD2. This TCR derives from a human donor who had a prior SARS-CoV-2 infection. The material sequenced was CD4+ T cells from PBMCs cultured without peptide, taken before COVID-19 vaccination. In nucleotides, the CDR3 is TGTGCCAGCAGCCAAGACAGCGGGAGGCGGTACGAGCAGTACTTC. Translated, it gives CASSQDSGRRYEQYF.